Shown below are 9 T cell receptor beta chains from a single sample sequenced in a study of post-analysis software for immune sequencing data. Study-wide findings and caveats: The five TRBV segments detected at higher frequency in patients than in controls included TRBV5-6, TRBV5-1 and TRBV20-1.

Their antigen targets remain unknown. The TCR beta cDNA libraries carried unique molecular identifiers. Each CDR3 protein gets one entry after TCRdb re-called the PCR reads with MiXCR. The data contain about 570,000 distinct CDR3 sequences, around a third of them seen just once; the ten biggest clones take up 4.5% to 7.5%. The sequencing sample was made of blood. These receptors were taken from a girl under 18 with multiple sclerosis.

This clonotype was recorded many times. Written as DNA, the CDR3 is TGCAGTGCTAGTTTAGTCCTAGCGGGAGCCAATGAGCAGTTCTTC. It is translated as CSASLVLAGANEQFF. The rearrangement joins TRBV20-1 to TRBJ2-1; 10 positions match TRBD2. Trimming took 3 bases from V and 6 from J; bases not matched to a gene: 8. The CDR3 is made up of 15 amino acids. Germline lookup yields CDR1 DFQATT and CDR2 SNEGSKA (reference sequence).

The chain recombines TRBV6-5 with TRBJ1-2, with 8 bases identical to TRBD1. The V and J ends lost 7 bases and 1 base, in that order; junction bases with no gene match: 5. Germline V lookup: CDR1 MNHEY, CDR2 SVGAGI. The CDR3 length is 14 residues. This CDR3 is CASIRGRGNYGYTF. CDR3 sequence (DNA): TGTGCCAGCATCAGGGGGCGCGGTAACTATGGCTACACCTTC.

The genes are TRBV5-1 and TRBJ1-2, with D possibly matching TRBD1 (6 bases). V was shortened by 0 bases and J by 2 bases, with 14 bases between the two germline ends. The germline V gene has CDR1 SGHRS and CDR2 YFSETQ. The CDR3 covers 16 residues. CDR3 amino acids: CASSLVRLRGNYGYTF. Here the CDR3 DNA reads TGCGCCAGCAGCTTGGTTCGTTTGAGGGGGAACTATGGCTACACCTTC.

The V gene is TRBV20-1, the J gene TRBJ1-2; 12 nucleotides agree with TRBD1. The germline V gene encodes CDR1 DFQATT and CDR2 SNEGSKA (reference sequence). V lost 0 bases and J lost 7; bases outside the gene matches: 6. The CDR3 runs 15 residues. The CDR3 sequence is CSARDPGTGGSGYTF. CDR3 DNA sequence: TGCAGTGCTAGAGACCCTGGGACAGGGGGCAGTGGCTACACCTTC.

V is TRBV11-2 and J is TRBJ1-6; D unclear. Germline assignment: CDR1 SGHAT and CDR2 FQNNGV. The V end was cut by 6 bases, the J end by 10 bases, with 13 bases between. The CDR3 totals 13 residues. DNA for the CDR3: TGTGCCAGCAGGGCATTCTGGTTATCACCCCTCCACTTT. It codes for CASRAFWLSPLHF.

J is TRBJ1-5 and V is TRBV28, with D possibly TRBD1 on 5 matching bases. Trimming took 11 bases from V and 4 from J, leaving 18 bases between them. The CDR3 extends over 14 amino acids. Germline-derived CDR1 and CDR2 are MDHEN and SYDVKM. The CDR3 bases are TGTGCCGTCCTCCCCGGGGGTACGAATCAGCCCCAGCATTTT. Its translation is CAVLPGGTNQPQHF. The whole variable domain, filled in from reference TRBV28 and TRBJ1-5, reads DVKVTQSSRYLVKRTGEKVFLECVQDMDHENMFWYRQDPGLGLRLIYFSYDVKMKEKGDIPEGYSVSREKKERFSLILESASTNQTSMYLCAVLPGGTNQPQHFGDGTRLSIL.

V and J are TRBV15 and TRBJ2-3; tentatively, D is TRBD1 or TRBD2 (5 bases each). This CDR3 contains 15 residues. V lost 4 bases and J 1 base, leaving 12 bases between the germline ends. Germline V gene sequence: CDR1 LNHNV, CDR2 YYDKDF (reference sequence). In DNA, the CDR3 is TGTGCCACCAGCACCTTGGGACCTGGCACAGATACGCAGTATTTT. Amino acids: CATSTLGPGTDTQYF.

This rearrangement joins TRBV12-3 or TRBV12-4 to TRBJ1-2, with 7 nucleotides matching TRBD1. CDR3 size: 13 residues. Losses at the gene ends were 3 bases for V and 8 bases for J; bases not matched to a gene: 6. The CDR3 DNA reads as TGTGCCAGCAGTTTGGAGGGGGCGCCCGGCTACACCTTC. It encodes CASSLEGAPGYTF.

The CDR3, as DNA: TGCAGTGCGGGGGGGCGCCGGGGGGAAAACATTCAGTACTTC. Its translation is CSAGGRRGENIQYF. This rearrangement joins TRBV20-1 to TRBJ2-4, with D tentatively TRBD2 (7 bases). V lost 6 bases to trimming and J lost 5 bases, with 17 bases between them. Germline CDR1 is DFQATT and CDR2 is SNEGSKA (reference sequence). This CDR3 is 14 amino acids long.